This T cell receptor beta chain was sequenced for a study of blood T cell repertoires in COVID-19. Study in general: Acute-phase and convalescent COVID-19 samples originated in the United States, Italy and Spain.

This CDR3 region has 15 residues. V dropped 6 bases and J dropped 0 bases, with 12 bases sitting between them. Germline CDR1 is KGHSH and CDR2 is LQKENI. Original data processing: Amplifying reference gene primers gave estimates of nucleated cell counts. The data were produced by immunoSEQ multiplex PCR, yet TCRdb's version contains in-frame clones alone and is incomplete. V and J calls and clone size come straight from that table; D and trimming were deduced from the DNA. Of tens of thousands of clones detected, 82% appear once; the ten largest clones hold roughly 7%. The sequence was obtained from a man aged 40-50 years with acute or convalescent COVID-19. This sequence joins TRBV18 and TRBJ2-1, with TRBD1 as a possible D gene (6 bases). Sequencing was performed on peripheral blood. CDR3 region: CASSPGQFSYNEQFF. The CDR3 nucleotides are TGTGCCAGCTCCCCCGGACAGTTCTCCTACAATGAGCAGTTCTTC.